Below, 25 T cell receptor beta chains from the same sample are listed, as sequenced in a study of T cell responses to AZD1222 COVID-19 vaccine (dated by TCRdb to the early 2020s). The library was prepared using the immunoSEQ multiplex PCR assay. In its TCRdb copy, this immuneACCESS table keeps in-frame sequences only and misses some clones. Where compared with another copy, unresolved V genes explain less than half of these, and the others have no known cause. The sample includes approximately 150,000 clones, with roughly 89% observed a single time. The ten top clones hold 1.6% of the sample. This sample's time point label indicates: baseline before first vaccination. The material sequenced was peripheral blood, taken on day 0 of AZD1222 vaccination. These receptors were collected from an adult in good health.

This clone has a single count. The V and J genes are TRBV28 and TRBJ2-3; 12 nucleotides align to TRBD2. V trimming: 5 bases; J trimming: 8 bases; junction bases outside the gene matches: 14. The CDR3 spans 17 residues. From germline, CDR1 is MDHEN and CDR2 SYDVKM. The CDR3, as DNA: TGTGCCAGCAGTCCTAGACTAGCGGGGGTGTGGGCGGTTACGCAGTATTTT. Encoded protein: CASSPRLAGVWAVTQYF.

Written as DNA, the CDR3 is TGCGCCAGCAGCTTGGCTCTAGCTGGGGCCAACGTCCTGACTTTC. Translating it yields CASSLALAGANVLTF. The chain combines TRBV5-1 with TRBJ2-6; D remains unclear. The CDR3 has 15 residues. The V gene's germline CDR1 is SGHRS and CDR2 YFSETQ. Trimming removed 0 bases from V and 2 bases from J, with 6 bases in between. Full variable domain (rest looked up from reference TRBV5-1 and TRBJ2-6): KAGVTQTPRYLIKTRGQQVTLSCSPISGHRSVSWYQQTPGQGLQFLFEYFSETQRNKGNFPGRFSGRQFSNSRSEMNVSTLELGDSALYLCASSLALAGANVLTFGAGSRLTVL.

V is TRBV5-1 and J is TRBJ2-5; 8 positions agree with TRBD1. Germline loops: CDR1 SGHRS, CDR2 YFSETQ. The CDR3 runs 19 residues. V was pared by 4 bases and J by 3 bases, with 20 bases of the junction left unmatched. The DNA of the CDR3 is TGCGCCAGCAGCAGTGGACAGGGAGGCAGGCGAGGTAGTAAAGAGACCCAGTACTTC. Amino acid sequence: CASSSGQGGRRGSKETQYF.

The rearrangement links TRBV27 to TRBJ2-5; 7 bases are a match to TRBD2. V lost 5 bases to trimming and J lost 3 bases; unmatched junction nucleotides: 6. The germline gives CDR1 MNHEY, CDR2 SMNVEV (reference sequence). The CDR3 is made up of 14 amino acids. CDR3: CASSQWGGEETQYF. In DNA form, the CDR3 reads TGTGCCAGCAGTCAGTGGGGGGGAGAAGAGACCCAGTACTTC.

This chain uses TRBV2 with TRBJ1-2; D uncertain. The ends were cut back, 2 bases at V and 0 bases at J, with 4 bases in the middle. The CDR3 is 13 amino acids. Germline V gene data show CDR1 as SNHLY and CDR2 as FYNNEI. The CDR3 is CASSESPNYGYTF. The CDR3 nucleotides are TGTGCCAGCAGTGAAAGCCCTAACTATGGCTACACCTTC.

The V call is TRBV24-1, the J call TRBJ2-3; D is unresolved. Germline lookup yields CDR1 KGHDR and CDR2 SFDVKD. This CDR3 comprises 16 residues. Trimming stripped 5 bases from V and 1 base from J, with 15 bases between. This CDR3 reads CATSGTDPVGTDTQYF. Written as DNA, the CDR3 is TGTGCCACCAGTGGGACGGACCCGGTTGGCACAGATACGCAGTATTTT.

CDR3 nucleotide sequence: TGTGCCACCATCTCACAGGGCAGCTCCTATAATTCACCCCTCCACTTT. It encodes CATISQGSSYNSPLHF. The rearrangement uses TRBV28 and TRBJ1-6, with D possibly TRBD1 on 6 matching bases. The ends were cut back, 10 bases at V and 0 bases at J, with 16 bases in the middle. CDR3 size: 16 residues. Germline V gene data show CDR1 as MDHEN and CDR2 as SYDVKM.

The V and J genes are TRBV28 and TRBJ2-1, with TRBD1 identical over 10 bases. This CDR3 spans 14 amino acids. Germline V gene data show CDR1 as MDHEN and CDR2 as SYDVKM. V dropped 7 bases and J dropped 9; count of bases not matched to a gene: 9. The CDR3: CASTTGQGFGEQFF. The CDR3 coding sequence is TGTGCCAGCACGACGGGACAGGGGTTCGGTGAGCAGTTCTTC.

The chain employs TRBV10-2 and TRBJ1-4, with D possibly matching TRBD1 (6 bases). The ends were cut back, 6 bases at V and 0 bases at J, with 8 bases in the middle. The CDR3 consists of 14 residues. In germline, CDR1 is WSHSY, CDR2 SAAADI. DNA of the CDR3: TGCGCCAGCAGACAGGGCGCAACTAATGAAAAACTGTTTTTT. Translating it yields CASRQGATNEKLFF.

The chain has TRBV7-8 and TRBJ1-6; a possible D gene is TRBD1 (6 bases). Germline V lookup: CDR1 SGHVS, CDR2 FQNEAQ. The CDR3 has 13 amino acids. Trimming removed 5 bases from V and 7 bases from J, with 9 bases in between. In DNA, the CDR3 is TGTGCCAGCAGCCTAGGACAGAATTCACCCCTCCACTTT. This translates into CASSLGQNSPLHF.

The V gene is TRBV20-1, the J gene TRBJ1-5; no definite D call. Germline V CDR1 and CDR2: DFQATT, SNEGSKA (reference sequence). V dropped 5 bases and J dropped 9 bases, with 17 bases sitting between them. CDR3 length: 13 residues. This CDR3 reads CSAGGSYSVPQHF. DNA of the CDR3: TGCAGTGCTGGTGGGAGTTATTCAGTGCCCCAGCATTTT.

The rearrangement uses TRBV29-1 and TRBJ2-6; no definite D call. There are 16 residues in the CDR3. The germline V and J ends were trimmed by 5 bases and 0 bases, with 14 bases remaining between them. CDR1 SQVTM and CDR2 ANQGSEA come from the germline V gene. The CDR3, as DNA: TGCAGCGTTCAAACAGATGTAAACTCTGGGGCCAACGTCCTGACTTTC. Its translation is CSVQTDVNSGANVLTF.

The J gene is TRBJ2-5, the V gene TRBV7-8, with D maybe TRBD1 (7 bases). The ends were cut back, 4 bases at V and 4 bases at J, with 13 bases in the middle. The CDR3 totals 14 residues. The germline V gene encodes CDR1 SGHVS and CDR2 FQNEAQ. CDR3 residues: CASSSRGRRETQYF. CDR3 nucleotides: TGTGCCAGCAGCTCCAGGGGGAGGAGAGAGACCCAGTACTTC.

The chain joins TRBV20-1 to TRBJ2-2; D possibly corresponds to TRBD1 (6 bases). The CDR3 totals 14 residues. The V end was cut by 3 bases, the J end by 4 bases, with 12 bases between. From germline, CDR1 is DFQATT and CDR2 SNEGSKA (reference sequence). The CDR3, as DNA: TGCAGTGCTAGTAAGCCGACAGGCACCGGGGAGCTGTTTTTT. Its protein is CSASKPTGTGELFF.

The chain uses TRBV27 and TRBJ1-2, with a tentative D call TRBD1 (5 bases). The CDR3 runs 15 residues. V shed 3 bases and J shed 4 bases, with 15 bases lying between them. Per germline, CDR1 MNHEY and CDR2 SMNVEV (reference sequence). The CDR3 nucleotides read TGTGCCAGCAGTTTCGGGGGGGTGAAGGGCTATGGCTACACCTTC. Its translation: CASSFGGVKGYGYTF.

The chain combines TRBV30 with TRBJ1-1; perhaps TRBD1 as D (6 bases). Germline-derived CDR1 and CDR2 are GTSNPN and SVGIG (reference sequence). V was trimmed by 0 bases and J by 5 bases, leaving 13 bases between them. The CDR3 spans 14 residues. CDR3 sequence reads: CAWSVRGAGTEAFF. CDR3 DNA: TGTGCCTGGAGTGTACGGGGGGCAGGGACTGAAGCTTTCTTT.

This clone showed up just a few times. This chain connects TRBV11-2 to TRBJ1-6, with a weak D call TRBD1 (5 bases). With 11 bases removed from V and 10 bases from J, the gap between germline ends came to 15 bases. CDR1 and CDR2 from the germline V gene are SGHAT and FQNNGV. The CDR3 has 12 residues. In DNA, the CDR3 is TGTGCCGTGGGGGGGGTCAGGTCACCCCTCCACTTT. It codes for CAVGGVRSPLHF.

The chain couples TRBV4-2 to TRBJ2-5, with 7 bases that match TRBD1. The CDR3 contains 15 residues. The J segment lost 3 bases and the V segment lost 4 bases, leaving 8 bases of the junction unmatched. Germline V gene lookup returns CDR1 LGHNA and CDR2 YNFKEQ. This chain's CDR3 is CASSLSADREETQYF. CDR3 sequence (DNA): TGTGCCAGCAGCCTTAGCGCTGACAGGGAAGAGACCCAGTACTTC.

In this sample, this clone turned up once. The V gene is TRBV7-6, the J gene TRBJ1-3, with D uncertain. V lost 4 bases, J lost 0 bases, and 16 bases lay in between. The CDR3 is made up of 17 amino acids. Germline CDR1 SGHVS, CDR2 FNYEAQ. The CDR3 sequence: CASSWDGRSISGNTIYF. In nucleotides, the CDR3 is TGTGCCAGCAGCTGGGATGGCAGATCCATCTCTGGAAACACCATATATTTT.

This clone has more than one count but fewer than ten. CDR3 region: CATNRGNSPLHF. CDR3 DNA: TGTGCCACGAACAGGGGCAATTCACCCCTCCACTTT. The chain links TRBV10-3 to TRBJ1-6; 7 bases agree with TRBD1. This CDR3 is 12 amino acids long. From germline, CDR1 is ENHRY and CDR2 SYGVKD. V shed 10 bases and J 7 bases; nucleotides not matched to a gene: 4.

The J gene is TRBJ2-5, the V gene TRBV5-5; D remains ambiguous. Germline assignment: CDR1 SGHKS and CDR2 YYEKEE (reference sequence). This CDR3 region has 13 residues. Trimming pared 3 bases from V and 1 base from J, leaving 7 bases between. CDR3 DNA: TGTGCCAGCAGCTCCCCACTCCAAGAGACCCAGTACTTC. Protein sequence: CASSSPLQETQYF.

The chain combines TRBV9 with TRBJ2-1; D uncertain. This CDR3 region has 14 residues. V was cut by 4 bases and J by 10 bases, with 18 bases left in between. Germline CDR1 reads SGDLS; CDR2 reads YYNGEE. The CDR3 here is CASSPNPTPGEQFF. The CDR3 DNA follows: TGTGCCAGCAGCCCAAATCCGACACCTGGGGAGCAGTTCTTC.

The J gene is TRBJ1-2, the V gene TRBV6-6, with a weak D call TRBD1 (5 bases). Germline CDR1 reads MNHNY; CDR2 reads SVGAGI (reference sequence). Trimming pared 8 bases from V and 1 base from J, leaving 23 bases between. The CDR3 is 17 amino acids. The CDR3, as DNA: TGTGCCAGCCGTCGATCTCCCGGGGCCCTAGATAACTATGGCTACACCTTC. Translated, it gives CASRRSPGALDNYGYTF.

The V gene is TRBV2, the J gene TRBJ1-5; possibly TRBD1 for D (6 bases). This CDR3 contains 13 residues. CDR1 is SNHLY and CDR2 is FYNNEI in the germline V gene. Trimming took 4 bases from V and 6 from J, leaving 10 bases between them. The CDR3 DNA follows: TGTGCCAGCAGTGGACAGGCCGGTCAGCCCCAGCATTTT. The encoded protein is CASSGQAGQPQHF.

This clone was observed a handful of times. The rearrangement links TRBV7-2 to TRBJ2-2; D tentatively fits TRBD1 or TRBD2 (6 bases each). The ends were cut back, 1 base at V and 1 base at J, with 10 bases in the middle. Germline V gene lookup returns CDR1 SGHTA and CDR2 FQGNSA. This CDR3 is 16 amino acids long. This chain's CDR3 is CASSLGGAMNTGELFF. CDR3 DNA: TGTGCCAGCAGCTTAGGGGGGGCAATGAACACCGGGGAGCTGTTTTTT.